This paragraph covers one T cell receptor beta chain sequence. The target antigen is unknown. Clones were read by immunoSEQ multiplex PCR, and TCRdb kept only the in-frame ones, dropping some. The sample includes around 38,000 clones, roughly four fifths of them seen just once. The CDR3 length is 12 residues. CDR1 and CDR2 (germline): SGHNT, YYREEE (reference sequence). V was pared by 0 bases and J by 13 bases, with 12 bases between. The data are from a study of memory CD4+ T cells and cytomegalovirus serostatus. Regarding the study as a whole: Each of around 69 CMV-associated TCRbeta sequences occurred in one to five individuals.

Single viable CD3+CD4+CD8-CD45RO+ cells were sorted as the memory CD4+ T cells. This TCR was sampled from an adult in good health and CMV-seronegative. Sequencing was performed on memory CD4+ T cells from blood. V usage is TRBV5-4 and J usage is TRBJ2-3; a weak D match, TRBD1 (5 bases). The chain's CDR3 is CASSLESGSEYF. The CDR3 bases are TGTGCCAGCAGCTTGGAGTCAGGGTCGGAGTATTTT.